This TCR beta chain was sequenced in a study of blood T cell repertoires in COVID-19. Study as a whole: Samples taken during acute and convalescent COVID-19 were collected in the United States, Italy and Spain.

The method was immunoSEQ multiplex PCR; TCRdb's version includes in-frame clones alone and lacks a portion of them. The sample holds roughly 140,000 clones, under 90% seen once. Germline CDR1 is SGHAT and CDR2 is FQNNGV. V was clipped by 4 bases and J by 2 bases, with 13 bases between them. The length of the CDR3 is 15 residues. This TCR was sampled from a man in his sixties or seventies who had recovered from COVID-19. Sequencing was performed on peripheral blood. The chain joins TRBV11-2 to TRBJ2-3, with D perhaps TRBD2 (6 bases). The CDR3 DNA reads TGTGCCAGCAGCTCCTTAGCGGATTACACAGATACGCAGTATTTT. Encoded protein: CASSSLADYTDTQYF.